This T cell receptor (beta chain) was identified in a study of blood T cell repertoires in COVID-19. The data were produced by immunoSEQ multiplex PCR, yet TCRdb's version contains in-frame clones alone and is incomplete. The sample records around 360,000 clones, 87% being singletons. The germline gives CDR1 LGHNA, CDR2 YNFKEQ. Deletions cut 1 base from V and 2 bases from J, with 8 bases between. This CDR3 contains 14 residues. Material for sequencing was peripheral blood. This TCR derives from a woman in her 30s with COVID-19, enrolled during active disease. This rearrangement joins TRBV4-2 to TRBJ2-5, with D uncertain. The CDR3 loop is CASSQGKQQETQYF. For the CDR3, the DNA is TGTGCCAGCAGCCAAGGTAAACAACAAGAGACCCAGTACTTC.